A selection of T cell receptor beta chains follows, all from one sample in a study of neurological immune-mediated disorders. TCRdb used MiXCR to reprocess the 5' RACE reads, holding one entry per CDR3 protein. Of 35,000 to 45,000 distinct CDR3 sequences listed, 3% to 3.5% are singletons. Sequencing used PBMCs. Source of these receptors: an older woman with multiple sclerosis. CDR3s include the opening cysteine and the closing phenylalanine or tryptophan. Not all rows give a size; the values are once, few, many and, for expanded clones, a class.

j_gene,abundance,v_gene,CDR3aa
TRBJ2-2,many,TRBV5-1,CASSFRDLSTGELFF
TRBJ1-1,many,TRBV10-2,CASSEMGNTEAFF
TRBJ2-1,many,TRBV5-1,CASSLASGGPFEQFF
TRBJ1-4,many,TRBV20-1,CSASSTGAGEKLFF
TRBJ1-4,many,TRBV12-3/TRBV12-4,CASTLTGGNEKLFF
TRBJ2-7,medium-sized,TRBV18,CASSPPSGGTYEQYF
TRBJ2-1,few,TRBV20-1,CSANSHTNEQFF
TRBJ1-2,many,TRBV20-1,CSARVGEGAYGYTF
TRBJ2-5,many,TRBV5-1,CASSKRVAGPQETQYF
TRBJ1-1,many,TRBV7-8,CASSMSRGYTEAFF
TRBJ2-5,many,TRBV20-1,CSARGTSGGLKETQYF
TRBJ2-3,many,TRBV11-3,CASSSDTDTQYF
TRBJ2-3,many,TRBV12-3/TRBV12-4,CASSPASPDTQYF
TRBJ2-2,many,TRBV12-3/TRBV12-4,CASSLWTANTGELFF
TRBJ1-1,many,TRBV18,CASSPAGGGTEAFF
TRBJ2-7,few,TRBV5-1,CASSLKDRVAEQYF
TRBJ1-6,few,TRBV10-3,CAISETSTGFREYNSPLHF
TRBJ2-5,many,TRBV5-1,CASSLELAGGETQYF
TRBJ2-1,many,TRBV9,CASSVASYSYNEQFF
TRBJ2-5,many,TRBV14,CASSQGLGLARWRETQYF
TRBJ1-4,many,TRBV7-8,CASSSPPEKLFF
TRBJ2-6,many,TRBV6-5,CASRGPGVGANVLTF
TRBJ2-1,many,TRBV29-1,CAIEPGTLNEQFF
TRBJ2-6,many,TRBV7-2,CASSSGSGANVLTF
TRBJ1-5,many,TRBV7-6,CASSLTGSSNQPQHF
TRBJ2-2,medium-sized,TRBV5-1,CASSLKGGTGELFF
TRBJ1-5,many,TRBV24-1,CATSDLAGDNQPQHF
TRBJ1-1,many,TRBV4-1,CASSQTQDRDKAFF
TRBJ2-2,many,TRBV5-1,CASNYRATGELFF
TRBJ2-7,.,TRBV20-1,CSARGVPAQGGYYEQYF
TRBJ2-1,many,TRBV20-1,CSARVPGVRQFF
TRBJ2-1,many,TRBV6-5,CASNAGTGTNEQFF
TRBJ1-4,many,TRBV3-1,CASSLRTGNNEKLFF
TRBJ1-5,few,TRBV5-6,CASSLGDRDGNQPQHF
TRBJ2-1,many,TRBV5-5,CASSLVGPTYEQFF
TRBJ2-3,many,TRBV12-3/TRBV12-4,CASSLTTSDTQYF
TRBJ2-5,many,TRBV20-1,CSADRAGSAQYF
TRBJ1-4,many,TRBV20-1,CSARGPQFINEKLFF
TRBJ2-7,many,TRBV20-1,CSARLQPDEQYF
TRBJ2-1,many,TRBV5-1,CASSSGLAGYNEQFF
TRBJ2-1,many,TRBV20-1,CSARKLAGDNEQFF
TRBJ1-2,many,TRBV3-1,CASSQDRGQSYGYTF
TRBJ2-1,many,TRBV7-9,CASSFGQDSYNEQFF
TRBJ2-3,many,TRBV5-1,CASSPTLAGGMADTQYF
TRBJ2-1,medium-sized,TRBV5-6,CASSSDSYNEQFF
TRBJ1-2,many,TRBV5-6,CASSRQGRGYTF
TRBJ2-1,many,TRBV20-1,CSARVGTRMSSYNEQFF
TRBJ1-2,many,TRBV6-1,CASSEAQQAYTYGYTF